This passage covers 13 T cell receptor beta chains from one sample sequenced in a study of T cells in Graves' hyperthyroidism and ophthalmopathy. Using RNA transcripts as the source, TCR beta CDR3 regions were amplified. Carried out on the TCR CDR3, a first-round RT-PCR used the HTBI primer set. TCRdb processed the multiplex PCR reads anew with MiXCR; each CDR3 protein has one entry. This table has roughly 700,000 distinct CDR3 sequences, approximately 15% appearing once. Source material: blood. Receptors were obtained from a woman between 18 and 30 years old with Graves' hyperthyroidism.

This clonotype has at least ten counts. The chain employs TRBV6-2 or TRBV6-3 and TRBJ1-2, with D perhaps TRBD1 (6 bases). Germline V gene sequence: CDR1 MNHEY, CDR2 SVGEGT. V was pared by 4 bases and J by 4 bases, with 16 bases between. The CDR3 has 15 residues. CDR3 region: CASSSGAGSVYGYTF. For the CDR3, the DNA is TGTGCCAGCAGTTCAGGGGCAGGATCGGTCTATGGCTACACCTTC.

The genes are TRBV20-1 and TRBJ2-3, with D possibly called TRBD1 or TRBD2 (5 bases each). Trimming removed 3 bases from V and 6 bases from J, with 13 bases in between. This CDR3 has 13 amino acids. Germline values: CDR1 DFQATT, CDR2 SNEGSKA (reference sequence). In DNA form, the CDR3 reads TGCAGTGCTAGCGGGACGGACTCCGATACGCAGTATTTT. It encodes CSASGTDSDTQYF.

This clonotype was picked up a small number of times. This chain uses TRBV11-2 with TRBJ2-3; D is undetermined. Trimming removed 2 bases at V and 6 bases at J, with 12 bases between. Germline CDR1 SGHAT, CDR2 FQNNGV. The CDR3 has 14 residues. The CDR3 protein is CASSLYPLSDTQYF. CDR3 bases: TGTGCCAGCAGCTTATACCCCCTTTCGGATACGCAGTATTTT.

The V call is TRBV5-6, the J call TRBJ2-7; maybe TRBD2 (6 bases). The ends were cut back, 4 bases at V and 3 bases at J, with 17 bases in the middle. This CDR3 spans 15 amino acids. The germline gives CDR1 SGHDT, CDR2 YYEEEE. The CDR3 DNA is TGTGCCAGCAGCCCCTTCGACGGGGGATTCTACGAGCAGTACTTC. It encodes CASSPFDGGFYEQYF.

V and J are TRBV5-1 and TRBJ1-1; D uncertain. The germline CDR1 and CDR2 sequences are SGHRS and YFSETQ. V was shortened by 4 bases and J by 2 bases, with 15 bases between the two germline ends. The CDR3 sequence is 15 residues long. The CDR3 region is CASSPVAWINTEAFF. The CDR3 nucleotides are TGCGCCAGCAGCCCGGTGGCATGGATTAACACTGAAGCTTTCTTT.

In DNA form, the CDR3 reads TGTGCCAGCAGCTCCTCGGGGAGGGTCTATGGCTACACCTTC. Its translation is CASSSSGRVYGYTF. The chain is built from TRBV5-5 and TRBJ1-2, with D unclear. Trimming pared 3 bases from V and 4 bases from J, leaving 13 bases between. The length of the CDR3 is 14 residues. From germline, CDR1 is SGHKS and CDR2 YYEKEE (reference sequence). Combining the CDR3 with reference TRBV5-5 and TRBJ1-2 gives the whole variable domain DAGVTQSPTHLIKTRGQQVTLRCSPISGHKSVSWYQQVLGQGPQFIFQYYEKEERGRGNFPDRFSARQFPNYSSELNVNALLLGDSALYLCASSSSGRVYGYTFGSGTRLTVV.

This clonotype was counted many times. V usage is TRBV20-1 and J usage is TRBJ2-1; 10 nucleotides line up with TRBD1. CDR1 DFQATT and CDR2 SNEGSKA come from the germline V gene (reference sequence). This CDR3 is 17 amino acids long. The trim removed 2 bases at V and 7 bases at J, leaving 14 bases unmatched. CDR3 DNA: TGCAGTGCTAGAAGCGATTGGACAGGGGGAATCGGGAATGAGCAGTTCTTC. As protein: CSARSDWTGGIGNEQFF.

This clonotype was detected many times. V and J are TRBV2 and TRBJ2-1; D unclear. CDR1 and CDR2 from the germline V gene are SNHLY and FYNNEI. Trimming took off 2 bases at V and 8 bases at J, with 13 bases between the two ends. There are 14 residues in the CDR3. The CDR3 DNA sequence: TGTGCCAGCAGTGAACTTGCAGGATCGTATGAGCAGTTCTTC. Protein product: CASSELAGSYEQFF.

This clonotype has a count of ten or more. The chain joins TRBV3-1 to TRBJ2-2; the D gene is possibly TRBD1 (6 bases). The CDR3 sequence is 17 residues long. Germline values: CDR1 LGHDT, CDR2 YNNKEL (reference sequence). V lost 1 base and J lost 2, with 14 bases in between. CDR3 DNA: TGTGCCAGCAGCCAAGCGGGGACACCCTTCAACACCGGGGAGCTGTTTTTT. Its translation is CASSQAGTPFNTGELFF.

This clonotype was recorded many times. The chain employs TRBV28 and TRBJ1-5, with a tentative D call TRBD1 (6 bases). The V gene's germline CDR1 is MDHEN and CDR2 SYDVKM. Trimming took off 6 bases at V and 6 bases at J, with 12 bases between the two ends. The CDR3 runs 13 residues. As DNA, the CDR3 is TGTGCCAGCAGCTGGACACAGGGTCAGCCCCAGCATTTT. This translates into CASSWTQGQPQHF.

The chain combines TRBV29-1 with TRBJ1-4, with 9 bases fitting TRBD1. The CDR3 is 14 residues long. Germline lookup yields CDR1 SQVTM and CDR2 ANQGSEA. V lost 6 bases, J lost 8 bases, and 10 bases stayed unmatched. CDR3: CSVLPPGTGEKLFF. Here the CDR3 DNA reads TGCAGCGTACTACCTCCCGGGACAGGGGAAAAACTGTTTTTT.

This clonotype showed up many times. V gene TRBV6-2 or TRBV6-3 combines with J gene TRBJ2-7; tentatively, D is TRBD1 (6 bases). CDR1 MNHEY and CDR2 SVGEGT come from the germline V gene. V was clipped by 0 bases and J by 6 bases, with 9 bases between them. The length of the CDR3 is 13 residues. The CDR3 bases are TGTGCCAGCAGTTACTCACAGGGCTTCGAGCAGTACTTC. As protein: CASSYSQGFEQYF.

V and J are TRBV28 and TRBJ2-6; no definite D call. The CDR3 sequence is 15 residues long. Trimming stripped 3 bases from V and 0 bases from J, with 6 bases between. Germline CDR1 MDHEN, CDR2 SYDVKM. CDR3 protein: CASSFPTSGANVLTF. The CDR3 nucleotides read TGTGCCAGCAGTTTTCCCACCTCTGGGGCCAACGTCCTGACTTTC.